These 4 T cell receptor beta chains were all obtained from the same sample, sequenced in a study of blood T cell repertoires in COVID-19. TCRdb's table, derived via immunoSEQ multiplex PCR, lists solely in-frame clones and lacks some. The table includes roughly 250,000 clones, roughly 87% detected once. Sequencing was carried out using peripheral blood. These receptors were obtained from a man aged 55 to 69 who had recovered from COVID-19.

The chain joins TRBV11-3 to TRBJ2-2; tentatively, D is TRBD2 (5 bases). Germline V lookup: CDR1 SGHNT, CDR2 YENEEA. V was shortened by 3 bases and J by 8 bases, with 10 bases between the two germline ends. The CDR3 loop spans 13 amino acids. The CDR3 region is CASSFSRTGELFF. Written as DNA, the CDR3 is TGTGCCAGCAGCTTCTCCAGGACTGGGGAGCTGTTTTTT.

The chain carries TRBV5-8 and TRBJ1-5, with 7 bases fitting TRBD1. Germline V gene lookup returns CDR1 SGHTS and CDR2 YDEGEE. The CDR3 has 16 amino acids. V was clipped by 2 bases and J by 4 bases; unmatched bases: 9. CDR3 in DNA: TGTGCCAGCAGCTTTATCGGGACAGTAGGTAATCAGCCCCAGCATTTT. It is translated as CASSFIGTVGNQPQHF. Filled out from reference TRBV5-8 and TRBJ1-5, the complete variable domain reads EAGVTQSPTHLIKTRGQQATLRCSPISGHTSVYWYQQALGLGLQFLLWYDEGEERNRGNFPPRFSGRQFPNYSSELNVNALELEDSALYLCASSFIGTVGNQPQHFGDGTRLSIL.

The genes are TRBV3-1 (or the pseudogene TRBV3-2) and TRBJ2-5, with 8 bases fitting TRBD2. With 4 bases clipped from V and 5 bases from J, the junction kept 3 bases outside the gene matches. This CDR3 has 13 residues. Germline-derived CDR1 and CDR2 are LGHDT and YNNKEL (reference sequence). CDR3 sequence (DNA): TGTGCCAGCAGCCCCGGGGGGGTGGAGACCCAGTACTTC. This codes for CASSPGGVETQYF.

V is TRBV11-2 and J is TRBJ2-6, with no clear D. Trimming removed 0 bases from V and 1 base from J, with 4 bases in between. Germline loops: CDR1 SGHAT, CDR2 FQNNGV. The CDR3 length is 15 residues. This chain's CDR3 is CASSLEQSGANVLTF. The CDR3 nucleotides are TGTGCCAGCAGCTTAGAGCAGTCTGGGGCCAACGTCCTGACTTTC.